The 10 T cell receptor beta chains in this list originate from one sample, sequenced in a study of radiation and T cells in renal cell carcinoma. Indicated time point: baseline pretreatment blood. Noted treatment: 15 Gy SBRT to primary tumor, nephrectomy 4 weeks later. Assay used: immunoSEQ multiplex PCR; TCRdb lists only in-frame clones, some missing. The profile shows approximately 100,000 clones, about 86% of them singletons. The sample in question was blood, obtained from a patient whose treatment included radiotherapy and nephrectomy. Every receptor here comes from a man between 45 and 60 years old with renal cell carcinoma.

The CDR3 is CASSPPDRVNTDTQYF. The CDR3 DNA follows: TGTGCCAGCTCACCCCCGGACAGGGTAAACACAGATACGCAGTATTTT. The chain joins TRBV18 to TRBJ2-3; 8 positions agree with TRBD1. From germline, CDR1 is KGHSH and CDR2 LQKENI. V lost 3 bases, J lost 2 bases, and 7 bases stayed unmatched. CDR3 length equals 16 residues.

CDR3: CASSLPGQGTDEQYF. CDR3 bases: TGTGCCAGCAGCCTCCCGGGACAGGGAACTGACGAGCAGTACTTC. The chain employs TRBV5-8 and TRBJ2-7, with 9 bases aligning to TRBD1. The CDR3 is 15 residues long. Germline V gives CDR1 SGHTS, CDR2 YDEGEE. V shed 4 bases and J 5 bases; nucleotides not matched to a gene: 10.

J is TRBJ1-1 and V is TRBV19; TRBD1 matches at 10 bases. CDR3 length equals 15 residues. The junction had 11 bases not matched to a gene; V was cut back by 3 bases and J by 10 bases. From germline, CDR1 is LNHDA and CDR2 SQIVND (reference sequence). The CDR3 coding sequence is TGTGCCAGTAGTATGTTGGCGGACAGGGGGTTTGGAGCTTTCTTT. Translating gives CASSMLADRGFGAFF.

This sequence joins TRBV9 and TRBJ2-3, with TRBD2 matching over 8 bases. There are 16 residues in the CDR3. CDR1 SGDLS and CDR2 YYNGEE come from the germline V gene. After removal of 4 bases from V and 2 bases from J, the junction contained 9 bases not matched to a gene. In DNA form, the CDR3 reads TGTGCCAGCAGCCTGATCGGGGGGGCCTCCACAGATACGCAGTATTTT. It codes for CASSLIGGASTDTQYF.

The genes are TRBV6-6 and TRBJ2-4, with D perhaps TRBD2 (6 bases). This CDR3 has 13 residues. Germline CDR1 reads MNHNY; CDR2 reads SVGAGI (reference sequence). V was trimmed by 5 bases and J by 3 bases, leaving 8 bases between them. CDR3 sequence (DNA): TGTGCCAGCAGTCGGACTAACAAAAACATTCAGTACTTC. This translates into CASSRTNKNIQYF.

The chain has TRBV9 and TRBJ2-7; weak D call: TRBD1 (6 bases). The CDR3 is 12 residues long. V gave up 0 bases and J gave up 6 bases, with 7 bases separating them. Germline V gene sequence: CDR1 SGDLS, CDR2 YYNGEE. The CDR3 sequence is CASSVGGGEQYF. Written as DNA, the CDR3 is TGTGCCAGCAGCGTAGGAGGGGGCGAGCAGTACTTC.

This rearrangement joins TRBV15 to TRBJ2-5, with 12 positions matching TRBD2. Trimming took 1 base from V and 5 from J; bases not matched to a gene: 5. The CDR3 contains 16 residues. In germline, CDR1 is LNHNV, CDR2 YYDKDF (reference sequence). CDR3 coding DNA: TGTGCCACCAGCAGAGGTCCGCTAGCGGGAGGGGAGACCCAGTACTTC. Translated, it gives CATSRGPLAGGETQYF.

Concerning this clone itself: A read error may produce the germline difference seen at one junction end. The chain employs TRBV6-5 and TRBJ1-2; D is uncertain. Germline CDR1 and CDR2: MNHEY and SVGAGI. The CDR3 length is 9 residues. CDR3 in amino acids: CASSYEEFF. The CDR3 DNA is TGTGCCAGCAGTTACGAGGAATTCTTC.

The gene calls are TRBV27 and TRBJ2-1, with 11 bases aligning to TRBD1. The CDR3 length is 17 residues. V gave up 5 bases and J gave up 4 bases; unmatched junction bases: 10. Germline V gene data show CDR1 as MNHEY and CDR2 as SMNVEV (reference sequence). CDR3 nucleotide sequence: TGTGCCAGCAGTCAAAGATCCGGGACAGGGGGATACAATGAGCAGTTCTTC. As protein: CASSQRSGTGGYNEQFF.

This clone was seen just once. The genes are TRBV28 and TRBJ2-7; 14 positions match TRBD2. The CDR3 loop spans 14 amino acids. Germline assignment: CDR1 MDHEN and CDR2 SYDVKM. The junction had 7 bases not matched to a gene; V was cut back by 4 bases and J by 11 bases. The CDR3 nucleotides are TGTGCCAGCAGTTGGGGACTAGCGGGAGTTCGGGAGTACTTC. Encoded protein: CASSWGLAGVREYF.